This T cell receptor beta chain was recovered during a study of early T cells in non-severe SARS-CoV-2 infection. About the study: The sequenced material was bulk RNA from unsorted whole blood, and its chains were unpaired. Study-wide results and limits: Comparison of clonotypes with VDJdb favored anti-spike CD8 responses while missing private and CD4 specificities.

Germline-derived CDR1 and CDR2 are SGHNT and YYREEE (reference sequence). V was clipped by 4 bases and J by 1 base, with 3 bases between them. The CDR3 covers 12 residues. This clonotype was found many times. Its target is not known. Attachment of unique molecular identifiers was made to individual cDNA molecules. TCRdb re-called the 5' RACE reads with MiXCR, one entry per CDR3 protein. The table has some 88,000 distinct CDR3 sequences, 16% seen once; the top ten hold around 5%. The sequenced sample was whole blood, obtained at baseline. V and J are TRBV5-4 and TRBJ2-1; unclear D gene. This receptor was obtained from an adult who was a healthcare worker with PCR-confirmed SARS-CoV-2 infection or an uninfected control (not recorded which). The CDR3 region is CASSRSYNEQFF. CDR3 DNA sequence: TGTGCCAGCAGCCGGTCCTACAATGAGCAGTTCTTC.